The entry that follows covers one T cell receptor (beta chain) sequence. Random hexamers were used to reverse transcribe the RNA input (about 0.45 to 1 ug). Amplification of TCR beta CDR3 was carried out by immunoSEQ multiplex PCR, which covered 54 Vbeta and 13 Jbeta segments. One entry per CDR3 protein, called by TCRdb with MiXCR from the immunoSEQ multiplex PCR reads. The sample records under 550,000 distinct CDR3 sequences, roughly 85% being singletons. The data belong to a study of CD8 T cells in Susac syndrome. V was pared by 7 bases and J by 0 bases, with 15 bases of the junction left unmatched. Germline values: CDR1 MNHEY, CDR2 SMNVEV (reference sequence). This CDR3 spans 18 amino acids.

The chain links TRBV27 to TRBJ2-3, with 8 bases that match TRBD2. Material for sequencing was CD8+ T cells from PBMCs. This receptor was identified in a human donor with multiple sclerosis. CDR3 loop: CASTSLYAGGRSTDTQYF. DNA for the CDR3: TGTGCCAGCACCTCTCTTTATGCGGGAGGACGGAGCACAGATACGCAGTATTTT.